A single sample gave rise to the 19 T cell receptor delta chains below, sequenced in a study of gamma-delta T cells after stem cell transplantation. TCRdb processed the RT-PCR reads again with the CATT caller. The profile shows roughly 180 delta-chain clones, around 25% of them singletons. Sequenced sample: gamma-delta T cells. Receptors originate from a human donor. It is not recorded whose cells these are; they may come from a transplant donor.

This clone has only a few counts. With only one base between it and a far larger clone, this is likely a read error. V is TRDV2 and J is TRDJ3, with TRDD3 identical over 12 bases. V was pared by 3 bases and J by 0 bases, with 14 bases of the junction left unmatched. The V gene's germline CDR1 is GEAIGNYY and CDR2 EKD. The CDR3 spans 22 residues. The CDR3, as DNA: TGTGCCTGTGACCGACCCCCTACTGGGGGATACCCTAGCTCCTGGGACACCCGACAGATGTTTTTC. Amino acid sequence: CACDRPPTGGYPSSWDTRQMFF.

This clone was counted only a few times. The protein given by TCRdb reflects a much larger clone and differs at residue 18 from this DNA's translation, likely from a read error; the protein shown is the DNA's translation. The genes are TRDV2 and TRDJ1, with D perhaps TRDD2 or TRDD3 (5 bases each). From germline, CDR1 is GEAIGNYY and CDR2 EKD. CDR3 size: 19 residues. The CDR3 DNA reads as TGTGCCTGTGACACCGTACCTACACCCAGGGATGACGAGACCGATAAACTCACCTTT. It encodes CACDTVPTPRDDETDKLTF.

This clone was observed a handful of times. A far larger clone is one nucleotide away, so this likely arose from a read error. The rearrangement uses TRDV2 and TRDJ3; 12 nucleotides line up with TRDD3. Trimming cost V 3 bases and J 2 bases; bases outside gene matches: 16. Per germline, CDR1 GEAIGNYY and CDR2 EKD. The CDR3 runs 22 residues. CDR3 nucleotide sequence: TGTGCCTGTGACCGACCCCTTACTGGGGGATACCCTAGCCCCTGGGACACCCGACAGATGTTTTTC. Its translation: CACDRPLTGGYPSPWDTRQMFF.

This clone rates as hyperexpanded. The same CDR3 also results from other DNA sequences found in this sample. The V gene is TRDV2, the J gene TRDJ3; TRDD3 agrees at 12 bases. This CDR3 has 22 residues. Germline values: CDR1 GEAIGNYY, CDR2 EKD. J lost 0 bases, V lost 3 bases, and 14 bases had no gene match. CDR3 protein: CACDRPLTGGYPSSWDTRQMFF. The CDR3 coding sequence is TGTGCCTGTGACCGACCCCTTACTGGGGGATACCCTAGCTCCTGGGACACCCGACAGATGTTTTTC.

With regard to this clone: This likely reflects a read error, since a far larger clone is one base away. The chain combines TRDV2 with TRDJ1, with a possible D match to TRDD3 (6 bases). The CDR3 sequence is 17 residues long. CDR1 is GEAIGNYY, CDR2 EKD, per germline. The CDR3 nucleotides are TGTGCCCGTGACACCGTACGTTGTGGGGATCACACCGATAAACTCATCTTT. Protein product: CARDTVRCGDHTDKLIF.

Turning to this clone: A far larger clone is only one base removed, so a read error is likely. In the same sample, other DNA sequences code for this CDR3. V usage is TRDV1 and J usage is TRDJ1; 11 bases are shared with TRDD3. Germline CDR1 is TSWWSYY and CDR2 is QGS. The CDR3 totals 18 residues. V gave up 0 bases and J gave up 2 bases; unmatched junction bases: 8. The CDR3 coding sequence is TGTGCTCTTGGGGAACTACTGGGGGATAGGGGCGGGACCGATAAACTCATCTTT. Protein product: CALGELLGDRGGTDKLIF.

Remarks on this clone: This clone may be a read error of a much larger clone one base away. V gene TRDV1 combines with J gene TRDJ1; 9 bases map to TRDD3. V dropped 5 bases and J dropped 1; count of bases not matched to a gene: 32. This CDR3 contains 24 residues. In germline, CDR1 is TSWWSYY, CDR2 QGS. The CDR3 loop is CALGKGWEDLRRTLGEVVTDKLIF. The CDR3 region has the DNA TGTGCTCTTGGGAAAGGCTGGGAGGATCTTCGGAGGACACTGGGGGAAGTCGTCACCGATAAACTCATCTTT.

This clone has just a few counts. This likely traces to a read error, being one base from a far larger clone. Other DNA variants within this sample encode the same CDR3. CDR3 in DNA: TGTGCCTGTGACACCGTGTCCGTACTGGGGGCTCGCGGTGGACTCATCTTT. Its protein product is CACDTVSVLGARGGLIF. The rearrangement uses TRDV2 and TRDJ1, with 8 bases lining up with TRDD3. The CDR3 extends over 17 amino acids. Trimming removed 0 bases from V and 10 bases from J; junction bases left unmatched: 18. The V gene's germline CDR1 is GEAIGNYY and CDR2 EKD.

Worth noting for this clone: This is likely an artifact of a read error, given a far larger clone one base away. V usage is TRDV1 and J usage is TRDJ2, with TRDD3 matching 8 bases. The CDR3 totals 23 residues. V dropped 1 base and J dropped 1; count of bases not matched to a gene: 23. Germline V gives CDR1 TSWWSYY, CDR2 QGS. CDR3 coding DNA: TGTGCTCTTGGGGAACCCCCTGCTCCCATCGCCTGGGGGAATCGGCTTTTGACAGCACAACTCTTCTTT. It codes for CALGEPPAPIAWGNRLLTAQLFF.

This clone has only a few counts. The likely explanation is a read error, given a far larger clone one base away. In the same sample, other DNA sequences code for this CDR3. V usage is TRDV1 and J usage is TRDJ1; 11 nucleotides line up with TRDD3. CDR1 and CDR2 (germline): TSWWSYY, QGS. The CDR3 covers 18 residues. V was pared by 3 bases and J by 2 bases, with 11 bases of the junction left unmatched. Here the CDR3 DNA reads TGTGCTCTTGGGGAGCTACTGGGGGATAGAGGCGGGACCGATAAACTCATCTTT. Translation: CALGELLGDRGGTDKLIF.

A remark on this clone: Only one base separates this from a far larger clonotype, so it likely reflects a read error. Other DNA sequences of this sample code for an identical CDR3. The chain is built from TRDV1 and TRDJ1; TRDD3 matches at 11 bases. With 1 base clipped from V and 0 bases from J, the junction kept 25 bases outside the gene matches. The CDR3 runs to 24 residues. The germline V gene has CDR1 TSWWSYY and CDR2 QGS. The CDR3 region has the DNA TGTGCTCTTGGGGAACGCCACCTACCCCAGCTACGATGGGGGATACGCTTGTACACCGATAAACTCATCTTT. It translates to CALGERHLPQLRWGIRLYTDKLIF.

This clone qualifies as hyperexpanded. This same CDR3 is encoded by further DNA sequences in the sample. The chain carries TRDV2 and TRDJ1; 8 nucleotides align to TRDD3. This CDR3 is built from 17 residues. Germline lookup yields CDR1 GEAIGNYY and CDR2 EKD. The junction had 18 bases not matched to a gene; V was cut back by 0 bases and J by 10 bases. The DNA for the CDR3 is TGTGCCTGTGACACCGTATCCGTACTGGGGGCTCGCGGTGGACTCATCTTT. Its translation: CACDTVSVLGARGGLIF.

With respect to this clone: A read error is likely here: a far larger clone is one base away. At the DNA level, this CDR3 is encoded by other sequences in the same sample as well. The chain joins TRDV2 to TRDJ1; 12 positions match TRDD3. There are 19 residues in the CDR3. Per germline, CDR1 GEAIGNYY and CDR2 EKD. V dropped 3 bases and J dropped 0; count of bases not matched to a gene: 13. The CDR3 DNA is TGTGCCTGTGACTCCGTGCTGGGGGATACGCGGAGACACACCGATAAACTCATCTTT. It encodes CACDSVLGDTRRHTDKLIF.

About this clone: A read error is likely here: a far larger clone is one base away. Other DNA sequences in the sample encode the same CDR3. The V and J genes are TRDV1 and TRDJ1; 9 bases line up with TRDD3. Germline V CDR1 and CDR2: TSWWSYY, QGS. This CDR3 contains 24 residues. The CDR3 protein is CALGEGWEDLRRTLGEVVTDKLIF. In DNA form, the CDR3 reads TGTGCTCTTGGGGAAGGCTGGGAGGATCTTCGGAGGACACTGGGGGAAGTCGTCACCGACAAACTCATCTTT.

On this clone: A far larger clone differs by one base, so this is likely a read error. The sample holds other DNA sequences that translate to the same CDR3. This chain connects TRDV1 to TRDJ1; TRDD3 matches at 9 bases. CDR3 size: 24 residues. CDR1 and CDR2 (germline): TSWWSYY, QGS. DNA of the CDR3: TGTGCCCTTGGGGAAGGCTGGGAGGATCTTCGGAGGACACTGGGGGAAGTCGTCACCGATAAACTCATCTTT. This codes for CALGEGWEDLRRTLGEVVTDKLIF.

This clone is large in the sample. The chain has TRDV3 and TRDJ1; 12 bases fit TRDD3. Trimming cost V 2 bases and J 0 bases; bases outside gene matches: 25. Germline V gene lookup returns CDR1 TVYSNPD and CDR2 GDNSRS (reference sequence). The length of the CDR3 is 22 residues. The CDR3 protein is CAFYRPFPRTGGYNFYTDKLIF. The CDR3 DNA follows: TGTGCCTTTTACCGTCCCTTCCCCCGTACTGGGGGATACAACTTTTACACCGATAAACTCATCTTT.

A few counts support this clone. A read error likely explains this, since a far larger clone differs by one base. This chain's CDR3 is CACDSVLGDARRHTDKLIF. The CDR3 nucleotides read TGTGCCTGTGACTCCGTACTGGGGGATGCGCGGAGACACACCGATAAACTCATCTTT. The chain carries TRDV2 and TRDJ1; 10 positions agree with TRDD3. The CDR3 spans 19 residues. V dropped 3 bases and J dropped 0; count of bases not matched to a gene: 15. The germline gives CDR1 GEAIGNYY, CDR2 EKD.

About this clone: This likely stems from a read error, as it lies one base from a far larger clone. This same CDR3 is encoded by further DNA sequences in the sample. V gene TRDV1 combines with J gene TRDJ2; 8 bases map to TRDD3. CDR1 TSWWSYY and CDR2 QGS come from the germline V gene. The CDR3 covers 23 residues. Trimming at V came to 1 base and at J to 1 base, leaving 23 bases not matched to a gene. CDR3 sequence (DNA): TGTGCTCTTGGGGAACCCCCCGTTCCCATCGCCTGGGGGAATCGGCTTTTGACAGCACAACTCTTCTTT. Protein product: CALGEPPVPIAWGNRLLTAQLFF.

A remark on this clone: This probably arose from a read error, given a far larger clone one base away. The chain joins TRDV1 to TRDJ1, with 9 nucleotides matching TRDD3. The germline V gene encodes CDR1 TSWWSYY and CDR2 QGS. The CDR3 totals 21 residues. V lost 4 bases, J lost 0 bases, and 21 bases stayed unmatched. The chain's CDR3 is CALGGPLVPYWGKTYTDKLIF. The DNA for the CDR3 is TGTGCTCTTGGGGGACCCTTGGTTCCTTACTGGGGGAAAACTTACACCGATAAACTCATCTTT.